The text below deals with one TCR beta chain. The antigen is not known. The same CDR3 is also encoded by other DNA sequences in this sample. Clones were sequenced by immunoSEQ multiplex PCR, and TCRdb holds only the in-frame ones, with some missing. Counted here are 440,000 or so clones, about 90% occurring once; the ten biggest clones make up approximately 4.5%. The data belong to a study of Ad26.COV2.S vaccination and SARS-CoV-2 variants. For the study at large: As a participant in COV1001, the donor was in the Ad26.COV2.S trial arm.

Study-wide points: An underestimation of total T cell responses may have resulted from the TCR breadth and depth analyses.

Looked up from germline, CDR1 is SNHLY and CDR2 is FYNNEI. There are 13 residues in the CDR3. The V end lost 2 bases, the J end lost 4 bases, and 8 bases lay between the germline ends. Treatment described: around 19 received Ad26.COV2.S at low or high dose, single or two shots; roughly 5 received placebo; per-sample allocation not given. Material that was analyzed had been drawn on day 63 after the first vaccine or placebo injection. This sample comprised peripheral blood, obtained in a trial of Ad26.COV2.S vaccine versus placebo. The rearrangement links TRBV2 to TRBJ2-5; D is unclear. The sequence was collected from a person aged 18-65 years who received the Ad26.COV2.S COVID-19 vaccine or a placebo. This chain's CDR3 is CASSESRGETQYF. CDR3 bases: TGTGCCAGCAGTGAAAGCCGCGGAGAGACCCAGTACTTC.